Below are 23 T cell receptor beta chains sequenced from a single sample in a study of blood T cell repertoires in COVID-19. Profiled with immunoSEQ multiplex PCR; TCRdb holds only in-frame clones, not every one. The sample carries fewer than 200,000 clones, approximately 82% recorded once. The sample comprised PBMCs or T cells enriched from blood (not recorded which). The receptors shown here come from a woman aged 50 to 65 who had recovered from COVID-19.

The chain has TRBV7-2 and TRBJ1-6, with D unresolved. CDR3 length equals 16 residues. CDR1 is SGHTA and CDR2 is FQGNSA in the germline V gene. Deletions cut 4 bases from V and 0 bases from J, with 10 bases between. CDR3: CASSYPRGSYNSPLHF. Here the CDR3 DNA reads TGTGCCAGCAGCTACCCCCGGGGCTCCTATAATTCACCCCTCCACTTT.

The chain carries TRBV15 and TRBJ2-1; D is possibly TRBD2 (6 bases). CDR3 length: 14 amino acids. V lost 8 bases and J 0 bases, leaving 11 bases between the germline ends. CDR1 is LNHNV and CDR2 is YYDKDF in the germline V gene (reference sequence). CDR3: CATSGGSSYNEQFF. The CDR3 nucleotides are TGTGCCACCTCTGGGGGGAGCTCCTACAATGAGCAGTTCTTC.

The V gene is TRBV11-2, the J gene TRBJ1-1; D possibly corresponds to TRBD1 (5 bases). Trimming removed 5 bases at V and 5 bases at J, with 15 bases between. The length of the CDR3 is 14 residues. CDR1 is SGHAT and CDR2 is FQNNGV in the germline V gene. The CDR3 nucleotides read TGTGCCAGCAGCCAACTCGACGGGGGGACTGAAGCTTTCTTT. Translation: CASSQLDGGTEAFF.

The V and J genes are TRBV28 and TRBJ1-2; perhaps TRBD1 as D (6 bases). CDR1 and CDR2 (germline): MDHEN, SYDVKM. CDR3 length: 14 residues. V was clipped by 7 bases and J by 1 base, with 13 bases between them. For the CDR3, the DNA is TGTGCCAGCATGGGGGCAGGAGATAACTATGGCTACACCTTC. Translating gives CASMGAGDNYGYTF.

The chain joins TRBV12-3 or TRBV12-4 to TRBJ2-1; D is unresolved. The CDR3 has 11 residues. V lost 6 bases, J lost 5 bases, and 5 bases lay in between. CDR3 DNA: TGTGCCAGCAGACTTAACAATGAGCAGTTCTTC. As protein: CASRLNNEQFF.

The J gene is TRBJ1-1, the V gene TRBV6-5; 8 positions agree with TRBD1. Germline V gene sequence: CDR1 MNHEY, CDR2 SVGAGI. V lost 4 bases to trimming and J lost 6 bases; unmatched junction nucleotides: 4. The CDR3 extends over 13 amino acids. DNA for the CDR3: TGTGCCAGCAGTTCAGGGGGCCTCGCTGAAGCTTTCTTT. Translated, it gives CASSSGGLAEAFF.

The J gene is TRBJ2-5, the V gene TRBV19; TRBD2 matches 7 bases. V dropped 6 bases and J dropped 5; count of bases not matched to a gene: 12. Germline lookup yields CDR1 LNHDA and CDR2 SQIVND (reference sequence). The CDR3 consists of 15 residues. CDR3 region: CASRKSGGSRETQYF. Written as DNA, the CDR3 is TGTGCCAGTAGAAAGTCCGGGGGGTCAAGGGAGACCCAGTACTTC.

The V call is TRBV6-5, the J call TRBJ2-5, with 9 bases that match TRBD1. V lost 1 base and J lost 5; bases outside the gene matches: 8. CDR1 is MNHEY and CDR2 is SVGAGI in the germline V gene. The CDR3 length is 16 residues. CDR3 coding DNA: TGTGCCAGCAGTTACTTTACCGGGACAGGGCCGGAGACCCAGTACTTC. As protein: CASSYFTGTGPETQYF.

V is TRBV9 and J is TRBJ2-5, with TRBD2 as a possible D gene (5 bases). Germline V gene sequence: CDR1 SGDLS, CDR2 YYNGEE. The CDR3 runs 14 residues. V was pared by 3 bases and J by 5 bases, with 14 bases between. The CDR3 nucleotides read TGTGCCAGCAGCGCAGAGGACCGGAGGGAGACCCAGTACTTC. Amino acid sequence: CASSAEDRRETQYF. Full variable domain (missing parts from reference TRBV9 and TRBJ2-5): DSGVTQTPKHLITATGQRVTLRCSPRSGDLSVYWYQQSLDQGLQFLIQYYNGEERAKGNILERFSAQQFPDLHSELNLSSLELGDSALYFCASSAEDRRETQYFGPGTRLLVL.

The CDR3 region is CASSSLPYNEQFF. CDR3 sequence (DNA): TGTGCCAGCAGTTCCCTCCCCTACAATGAGCAGTTCTTC. The J gene is TRBJ2-1, the V gene TRBV28; D is unresolved. The CDR3 extends over 13 amino acids. CDR1 MDHEN and CDR2 SYDVKM come from the germline V gene. Trimming removed 4 bases at V and 2 bases at J, with 6 bases between.

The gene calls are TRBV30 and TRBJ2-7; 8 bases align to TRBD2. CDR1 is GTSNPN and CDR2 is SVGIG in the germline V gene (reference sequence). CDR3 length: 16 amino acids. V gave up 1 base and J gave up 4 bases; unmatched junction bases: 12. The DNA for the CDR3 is TGTGCCTGGAGTGATCCCCGACGGGAGGGGTGGTACGAGCAGTACGTC. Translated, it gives CAWSDPRREGWYEQYV.

CDR3 amino acids: CAISPGQGRSKNTEAFF. CDR3 sequence (DNA): TGTGCCATCAGCCCGGGACAGGGGAGAAGTAAGAACACTGAAGCTTTCTTT. The J gene is TRBJ1-1, the V gene TRBV10-3; 10 bases align to TRBD1. This CDR3 is 17 amino acids long. V lost 6 bases, J lost 1 base, and 11 bases stayed unmatched. CDR1 is ENHRY, CDR2 SYGVKD, per germline.

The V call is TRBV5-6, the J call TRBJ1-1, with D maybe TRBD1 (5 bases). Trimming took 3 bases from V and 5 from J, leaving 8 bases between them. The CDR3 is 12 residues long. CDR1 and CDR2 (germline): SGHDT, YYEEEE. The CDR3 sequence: CASSWGVTEAFF. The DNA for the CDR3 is TGTGCCAGCAGCTGGGGGGTGACTGAAGCTTTCTTT. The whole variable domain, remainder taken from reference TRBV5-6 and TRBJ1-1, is DAGVTQSPTHLIKTRGQQVTLRCSPKSGHDTVSWYQQALGQGPQFIFQYYEEEERQRGNFPDRFSGHQFPNYSSELNVNALLLGDSALYLCASSWGVTEAFFGQGTRLTVV.

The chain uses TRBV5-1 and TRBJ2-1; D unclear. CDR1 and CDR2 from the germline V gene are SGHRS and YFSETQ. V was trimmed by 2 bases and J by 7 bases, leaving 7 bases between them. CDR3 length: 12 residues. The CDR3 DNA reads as TGCGCCAGCAGCTTTATCGAGAATGAGCAGTTCTTC. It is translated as CASSFIENEQFF.

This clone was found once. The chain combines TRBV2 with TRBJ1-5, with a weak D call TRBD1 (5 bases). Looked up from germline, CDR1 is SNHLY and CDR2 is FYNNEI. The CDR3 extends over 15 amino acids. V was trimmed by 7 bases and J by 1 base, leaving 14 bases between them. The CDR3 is CASNRGSQSNQPQHF. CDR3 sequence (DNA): TGTGCCAGCAATCGGGGGTCGCAGAGCAATCAGCCCCAGCATTTT.

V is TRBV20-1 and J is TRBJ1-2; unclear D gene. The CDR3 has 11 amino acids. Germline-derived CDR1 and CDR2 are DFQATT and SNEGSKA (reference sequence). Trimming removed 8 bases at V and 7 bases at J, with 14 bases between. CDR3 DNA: TGCAGTACAGACCCTAACGGTGGCTACACCTTC. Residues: CSTDPNGGYTF.

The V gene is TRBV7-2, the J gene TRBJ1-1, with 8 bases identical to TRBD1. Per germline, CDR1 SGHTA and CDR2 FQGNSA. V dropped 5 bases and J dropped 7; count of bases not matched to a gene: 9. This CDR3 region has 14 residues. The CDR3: CASSAGQGGGEAFF. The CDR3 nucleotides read TGTGCCAGCAGCGCAGGACAGGGAGGGGGTGAAGCTTTCTTT.

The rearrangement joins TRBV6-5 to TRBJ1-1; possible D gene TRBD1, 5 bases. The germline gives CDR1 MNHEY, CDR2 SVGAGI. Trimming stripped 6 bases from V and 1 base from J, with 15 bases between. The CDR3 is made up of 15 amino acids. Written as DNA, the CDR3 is TGTGCCAGCAGACTCCCCGGCGGGGGGAACACTGAAGCTTTCTTT. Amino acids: CASRLPGGGNTEAFF.

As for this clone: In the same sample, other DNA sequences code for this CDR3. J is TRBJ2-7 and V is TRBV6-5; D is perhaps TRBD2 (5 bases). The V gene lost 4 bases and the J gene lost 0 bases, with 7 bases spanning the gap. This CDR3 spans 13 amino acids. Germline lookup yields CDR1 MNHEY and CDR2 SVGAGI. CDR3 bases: TGTGCCAGCAGTTCGAGGGACTCCTACGAGCAGTACGTC. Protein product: CASSSRDSYEQYV.

The CDR3 sequence: CASSFQGGNTIYF. The CDR3, as DNA: TGTGCCAGCAGTTTCCAGGGGGGAAACACCATATATTTT. V gene TRBV27 combines with J gene TRBJ1-3; TRBD1 might be the D (6 bases). CDR1 is MNHEY, CDR2 SMNVEV, per germline (reference sequence). This CDR3 has 13 residues. Trimming removed 3 bases at V and 4 bases at J, with 7 bases between.

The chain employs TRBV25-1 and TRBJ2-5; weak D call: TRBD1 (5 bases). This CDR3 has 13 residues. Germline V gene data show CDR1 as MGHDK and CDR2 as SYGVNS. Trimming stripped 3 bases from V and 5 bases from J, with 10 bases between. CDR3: CASSDRVSETQYF. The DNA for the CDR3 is TGTGCCAGCAGTGACAGGGTTTCGGAGACCCAGTACTTC.

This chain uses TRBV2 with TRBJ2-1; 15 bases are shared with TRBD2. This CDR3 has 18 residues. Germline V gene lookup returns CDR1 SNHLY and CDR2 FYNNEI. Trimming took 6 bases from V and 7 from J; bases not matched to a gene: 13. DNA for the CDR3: TGTGCCAGCAGGATTATCGGGACTAGCGGGGGGAGTAGAAATGAGCAGTTCTTC. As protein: CASRIIGTSGGSRNEQFF. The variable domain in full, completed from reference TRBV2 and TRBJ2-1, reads EPEVTQTPSHQVTQMGQEVILRCVPISNHLYFYWYRQILGQKVEFLVSFYNNEISEKSEIFDDQFSVERPDGSNFTLKIRSTKLEDSAMYFCASRIIGTSGGSRNEQFFGPGTRLTVL.

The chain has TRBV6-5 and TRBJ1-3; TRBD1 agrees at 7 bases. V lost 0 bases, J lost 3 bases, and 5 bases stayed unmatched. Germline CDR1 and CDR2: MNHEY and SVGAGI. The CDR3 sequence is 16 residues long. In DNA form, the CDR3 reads TGTGCCAGCAGTTACTCTGCGGGACAGAGTGGAAACACCATATATTTT. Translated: CASSYSAGQSGNTIYF.